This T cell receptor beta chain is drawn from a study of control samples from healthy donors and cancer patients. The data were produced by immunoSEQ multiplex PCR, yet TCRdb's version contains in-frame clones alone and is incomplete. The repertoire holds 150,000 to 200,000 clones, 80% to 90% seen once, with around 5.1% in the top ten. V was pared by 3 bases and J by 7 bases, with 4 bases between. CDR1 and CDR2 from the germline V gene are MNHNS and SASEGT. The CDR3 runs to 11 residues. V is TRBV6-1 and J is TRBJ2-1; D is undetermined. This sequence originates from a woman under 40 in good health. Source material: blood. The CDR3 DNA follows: TGTGCCAGCAGTGACAGGAATGAGCAGTTCTTC. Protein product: CASSDRNEQFF.